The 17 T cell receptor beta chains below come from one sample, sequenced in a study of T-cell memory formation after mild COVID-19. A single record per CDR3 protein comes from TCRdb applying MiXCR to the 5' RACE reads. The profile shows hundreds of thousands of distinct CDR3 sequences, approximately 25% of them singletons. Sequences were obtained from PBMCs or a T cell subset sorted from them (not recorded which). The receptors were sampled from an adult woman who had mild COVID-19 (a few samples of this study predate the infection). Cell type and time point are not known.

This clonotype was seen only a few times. DNA of the CDR3: TGTGCCAGCAGCTTAGGGTGGGGACAGGGGGCTCGAAAGGGCCAACCTGAAGCTTTCTTT. Translated: CASSLGWGQGARKGQPEAFF. V and J are TRBV7-2 and TRBJ1-1, with 12 bases aligning to TRBD1. The length of the CDR3 is 20 residues. V was pared by 1 base and J by 6 bases, with 18 bases of the junction left unmatched. The germline CDR1 and CDR2 sequences are SGHTA and FQGNSA.

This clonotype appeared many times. The CDR3 DNA follows: TGCGCCAGCAGCTTCGGAACAAAGCAAGAGACCCAGTACTTC. It is translated as CASSFGTKQETQYF. The rearrangement joins TRBV5-1 to TRBJ2-5; D not certain. Per the germline V gene, CDR1 is SGHRS and CDR2 is YFSETQ. The CDR3 length is 14 residues. Trimming cost V 2 bases and J 2 bases, with 10 bases left between them.

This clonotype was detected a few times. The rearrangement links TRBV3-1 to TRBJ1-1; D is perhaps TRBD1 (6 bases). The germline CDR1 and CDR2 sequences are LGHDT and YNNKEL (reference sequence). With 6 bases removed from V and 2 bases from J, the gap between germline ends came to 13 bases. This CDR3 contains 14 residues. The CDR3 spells CASSHQGFNTEAFF. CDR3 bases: TGTGCCAGCAGTCACCAGGGGTTTAACACTGAAGCTTTCTTT.

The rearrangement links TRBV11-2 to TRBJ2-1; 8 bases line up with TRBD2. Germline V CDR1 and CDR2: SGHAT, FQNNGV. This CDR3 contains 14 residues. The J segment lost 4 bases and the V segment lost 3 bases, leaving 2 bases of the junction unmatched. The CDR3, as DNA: TGTGCCAGCAGCTTGGGCGGGAGGTACAATGAGCAGTTCTTC. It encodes CASSLGGRYNEQFF.

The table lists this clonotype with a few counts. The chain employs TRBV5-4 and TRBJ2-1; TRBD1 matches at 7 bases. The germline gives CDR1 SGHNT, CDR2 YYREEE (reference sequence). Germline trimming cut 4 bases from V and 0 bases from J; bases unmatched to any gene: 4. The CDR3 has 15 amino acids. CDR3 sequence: CASSHRGISYNEQFF. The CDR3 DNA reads TGTGCCAGCAGCCACAGGGGCATCTCCTACAATGAGCAGTTCTTC.

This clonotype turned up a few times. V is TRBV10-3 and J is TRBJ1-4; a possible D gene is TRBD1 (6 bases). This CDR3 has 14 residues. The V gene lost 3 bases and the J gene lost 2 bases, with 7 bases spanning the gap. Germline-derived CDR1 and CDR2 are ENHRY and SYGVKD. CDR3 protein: CAISEGGTNEKLFF. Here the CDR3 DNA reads TGTGCCATCAGTGAAGGGGGGACTAATGAAAAACTGTTTTTT.

The CDR3 DNA reads as TGCGCCAGCAGCCTTGGGACATTCGGCTCAGATACGCAGTATTTT. The encoded protein is CASSLGTFGSDTQYF. V gene TRBV4-3 combines with J gene TRBJ2-3, with D possibly being TRBD1 (6 bases). The CDR3 is 15 residues long. V was pared by 4 bases and J by 4 bases, with 15 bases between. Germline values: CDR1 LGHNA, CDR2 YSLEER.

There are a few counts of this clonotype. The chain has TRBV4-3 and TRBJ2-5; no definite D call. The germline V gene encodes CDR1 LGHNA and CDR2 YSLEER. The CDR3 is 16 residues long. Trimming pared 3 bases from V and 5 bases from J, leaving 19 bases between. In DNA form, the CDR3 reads TGCGCCAGCAGCCAGGGCGGACGGGTTTTGGGGGAGACCCAGTACTTC. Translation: CASSQGGRVLGETQYF.

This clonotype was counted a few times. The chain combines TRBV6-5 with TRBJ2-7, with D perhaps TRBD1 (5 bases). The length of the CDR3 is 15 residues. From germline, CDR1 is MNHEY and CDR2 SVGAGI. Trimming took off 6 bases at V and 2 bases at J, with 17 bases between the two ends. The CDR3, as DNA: TGTGCCAGCAGAGCTTATCCACAGGTTACCTACGAGCAGTACTTC. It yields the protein CASRAYPQVTYEQYF.

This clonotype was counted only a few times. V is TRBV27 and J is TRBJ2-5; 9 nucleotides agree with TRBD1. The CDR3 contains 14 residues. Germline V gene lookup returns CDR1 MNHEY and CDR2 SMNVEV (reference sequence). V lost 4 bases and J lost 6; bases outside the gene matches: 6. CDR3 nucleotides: TGTGCCAGCAGTTACGGGACAGGGTTGCAGACCCAGTACTTC. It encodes CASSYGTGLQTQYF.

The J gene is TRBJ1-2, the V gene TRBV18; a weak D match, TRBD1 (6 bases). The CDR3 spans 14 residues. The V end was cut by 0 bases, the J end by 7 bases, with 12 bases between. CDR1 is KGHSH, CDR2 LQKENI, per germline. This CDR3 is CASSPPGGMVGYTF. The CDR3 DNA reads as TGTGCCAGCTCACCACCCGGGGGCATGGTTGGCTACACCTTC.

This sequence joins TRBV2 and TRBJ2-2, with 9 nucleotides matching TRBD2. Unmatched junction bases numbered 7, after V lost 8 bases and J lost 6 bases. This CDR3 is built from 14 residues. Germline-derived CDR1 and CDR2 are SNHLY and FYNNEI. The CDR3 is CASDQREASGELFF. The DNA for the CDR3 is TGTGCCAGCGACCAGCGGGAGGCGTCCGGGGAGCTGTTTTTT. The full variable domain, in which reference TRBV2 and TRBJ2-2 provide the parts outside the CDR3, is EPEVTQTPSHQVTQMGQEVILRCVPISNHLYFYWYRQILGQKVEFLVSFYNNEISEKSEIFDDQFSVERPDGSNFTLKIRSTKLEDSAMYFCASDQREASGELFFGEGSRLTVL.

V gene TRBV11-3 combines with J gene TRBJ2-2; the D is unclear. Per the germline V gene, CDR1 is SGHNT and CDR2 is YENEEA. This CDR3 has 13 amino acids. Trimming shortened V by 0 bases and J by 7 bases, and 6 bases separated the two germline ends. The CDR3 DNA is TGTGCCAGCAGCTTAGAATCCTTCGGGGAGCTGTTTTTT. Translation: CASSLESFGELFF.

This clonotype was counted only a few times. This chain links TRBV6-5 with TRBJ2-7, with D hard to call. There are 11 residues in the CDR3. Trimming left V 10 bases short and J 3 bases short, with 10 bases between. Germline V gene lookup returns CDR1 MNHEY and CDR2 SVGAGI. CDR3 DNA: TGTGCCACGTCGGACCACTACGAGCAGTACTTC. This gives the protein CATSDHYEQYF.

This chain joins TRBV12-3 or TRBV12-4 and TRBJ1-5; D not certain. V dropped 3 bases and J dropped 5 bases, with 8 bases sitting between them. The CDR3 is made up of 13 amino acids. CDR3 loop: CASSFKTHQPQHF. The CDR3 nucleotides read TGTGCCAGCAGTTTCAAGACCCATCAGCCCCAGCATTTT.

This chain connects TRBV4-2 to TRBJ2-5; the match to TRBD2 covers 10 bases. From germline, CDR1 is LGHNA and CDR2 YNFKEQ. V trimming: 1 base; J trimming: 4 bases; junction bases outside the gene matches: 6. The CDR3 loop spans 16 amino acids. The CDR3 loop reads CASSQAQVAGGETQYF. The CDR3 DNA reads TGTGCCAGCAGCCAAGCTCAGGTAGCGGGAGGAGAGACCCAGTACTTC.

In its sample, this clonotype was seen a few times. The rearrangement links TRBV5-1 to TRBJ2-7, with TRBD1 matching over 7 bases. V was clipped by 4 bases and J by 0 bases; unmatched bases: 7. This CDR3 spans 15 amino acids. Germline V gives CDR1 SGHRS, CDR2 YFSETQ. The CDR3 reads CASSANRDSSYEQYF. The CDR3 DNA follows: TGCGCCAGCAGCGCCAACCGGGACAGCTCCTACGAGCAGTACTTC.